Reported below is one T cell receptor beta chain. The data belong to a study of blood T cell repertoires in COVID-19. Study information: The United States, Italy and Spain were the sources of the acute and convalescent COVID-19 samples. From T cells, B-cell-depleted T cells, or PBMCs came the material, which was cDNA or gDNA.

Trimming cost V 0 bases and J 2 bases, with 6 bases left between them. There are 13 residues in the CDR3. CDR1 is SGHRS and CDR2 is YFSETQ in the germline V gene. The repertoire was sequenced with immunoSEQ multiplex PCR; TCRdb's copy has only in-frame clones and lacks some. The data show roughly 100,000 clones, around four fifths seen once. This sequence originates from a human donor in a cohort sampled during active COVID-19. The sample consisted of peripheral blood. This chain uses TRBV5-1 with TRBJ2-7; D is possibly TRBD1 (5 bases). DNA of the CDR3: TGCGCCAGCAGCTTGGCAGGGACCTACGAGCAGTACTTC. Translating it yields CASSLAGTYEQYF.